This TCR beta chain was identified during a study of OX40 agonist ivuxolimab in advanced cancers. Findings and caveats of the study: Patients who responded partially at 0.1-3.0 mg/kg showed clonal expansion ranking among the lowest.

To note about this clone: Its antigen is undetermined.

Generated by immunoSEQ multiplex PCR, the TCRdb table keeps only in-frame clones and is missing some. The sample has more than 95,000 clones; roughly 94% are singletons. The clonotype originates from an adult with an advanced solid tumor such as melanoma, head and neck, liver or kidney cancer. The material was CD4+ or CD8+ T cells sorted from blood, obtained in a trial of the OX40 agonist ivuxolimab.

CDR3 in DNA: TGCGCCAGCAGTAAAATTCAGGGAGGGACTGAAGCTTTCTTT. Translation: CASSKIQGGTEAFF. J is TRBJ1-1 and V is TRBV10-1, with a weak D call TRBD1 (5 bases). CDR1 is WNHNN and CDR2 is SYGVQD in the germline V gene (reference sequence). V was pared by 5 bases and J by 5 bases, with 15 bases between. The CDR3 runs to 14 residues.